Below are 10 T cell receptor beta chains sequenced from a single sample in a study of T cells in Graves' hyperthyroidism and ophthalmopathy (dated by TCRdb to between 2018 and 2021). The library was prepared using multiplex PCR. Sequencing used an Illumina HiSeq 2000. TCR beta CDR3 regions were amplified from RNA transcripts. The TCR CDR3 was subjected to a first round of RT-PCR using the HTBI primer set and the Qiagen OneStep RT-PCR kit. TCRdb trimmed public reads at Q25 via fastp, called clones via MiXCR and kept in-frame beta chains. Rows with one shared CDR3 protein collapse into an entry with the most common genes and DNA. The sample yields 340,000 or so distinct CDR3 sequences; 15% to 20% were counted once. Of the sample, 33% falls within the top ten clones. The sequenced sample consisted of blood. Every receptor here comes from a man aged 25-40 years with Graves' hyperthyroidism.

This clonotype was found many times. The chain joins TRBV20-1 to TRBJ2-5; D uncertain. Germline V CDR1 and CDR2: DFQATT, SNEGSKA (reference sequence). The CDR3 spans 12 residues. V lost 0 bases and J lost 4, with 6 bases in between. In DNA form, the CDR3 reads TGCAGTGCTAGAGATCCTCGAGAGACCCAGTACTTC. Residues: CSARDPRETQYF.

This clonotype has only a few counts. The chain couples TRBV2 to TRBJ2-7, with D hard to call. This CDR3 contains 8 residues. In germline, CDR1 is SNHLY, CDR2 FYNNEI. Trimming pared 8 bases from V and 6 bases from J, leaving 2 bases between. CDR3 sequence (DNA): TGTGCCAGCCCCGAGCAGTACTTC. Translation: CASPEQYF.

This clonotype has ten or more counts. Written as DNA, the CDR3 is TGTGCCAGCAGCATCCGGAGTGGGGGGCGAAATGAAGCTTTCTTT. Translating it yields CASSIRSGGRNEAFF. The chain uses TRBV6-1 and TRBJ1-1; the D gene is possibly TRBD1 (6 bases). The V end lost 6 bases, the J end lost 7 bases, and 21 bases lay between the germline ends. Germline values: CDR1 MNHNS, CDR2 SASEGT. CDR3 length equals 15 residues.

The J gene is TRBJ2-1, the V gene TRBV28; the D gene is possibly TRBD1 (6 bases). CDR3 length: 13 amino acids. Germline V gene data show CDR1 as MDHEN and CDR2 as SYDVKM. V gave up 3 bases and J gave up 6 bases, with 9 bases separating them. DNA for the CDR3: TGTGCCAGCAGTTTGCACAGGGTCAATGAGCAGTTCTTC. Translating gives CASSLHRVNEQFF.

This clonotype has at least ten counts. The chain recombines TRBV3-1 with TRBJ2-7; TRBD2 matches at 7 bases. This CDR3 comprises 18 residues. Germline CDR1 LGHDT, CDR2 YNNKEL (reference sequence). The junction had 13 bases not matched to a gene; V was cut back by 0 bases and J by 2 bases. The CDR3 nucleotides are TGTGCCAGCAGCCAAGACAACCCTACTCGCGGGAGAACCTACGAGCAGTACTTC. This encodes CASSQDNPTRGRTYEQYF.

CDR3 in DNA: TGTGCCAGTAACAAAGGAAGTGGGAGGGCTCGACATGAGCAGTTCTTC. Translated: CASNKGSGRARHEQFF. The V call is TRBV19, the J call TRBJ2-1; TRBD2 matches 7 bases. The CDR3 length is 16 residues. V lost 7 bases to trimming and J lost 8 bases; unmatched junction nucleotides: 17. Germline V gives CDR1 LNHDA, CDR2 SQIVND (reference sequence).

This clonotype was counted at least ten times. The gene calls are TRBV24-1 and TRBJ1-1, with D possibly matching TRBD1 (5 bases). The length of the CDR3 is 12 residues. Germline loops: CDR1 KGHDR, CDR2 SFDVKD. V was pared by 7 bases and J by 3 bases, with 8 bases between. This chain's CDR3 is CATRGGDTEAFF. For the CDR3, the DNA is TGTGCCACCAGAGGAGGGGACACTGAAGCTTTCTTT.

This clonotype was observed at least ten times. The chain recombines TRBV20-1 with TRBJ2-3; tentatively, D is TRBD2 (5 bases). Germline V gives CDR1 DFQATT, CDR2 SNEGSKA (reference sequence). The CDR3 is 10 amino acids. With 3 bases removed from V and 8 bases from J, the gap between germline ends came to 6 bases. CDR3 nucleotides: TGCAGTGCTAGGGCGGGTACGCAGTATTTT. Translation: CSARAGTQYF.

This chain joins TRBV10-2 and TRBJ2-3; D perhaps matches TRBD2 (5 bases). The CDR3 covers 13 residues. V dropped 2 bases and J dropped 6 bases, with 9 bases sitting between them. CDR1 WSHSY and CDR2 SAAADI come from the germline V gene. CDR3 sequence reads: CASSEPPGDTQYF. CDR3 in DNA: TGCGCCAGCAGTGAGCCCCCGGGGGATACGCAGTATTTT.

Many counts were recorded for this clonotype. The J gene is TRBJ1-6, the V gene TRBV30; D is perhaps TRBD1 (6 bases). Germline lookup yields CDR1 GTSNPN and CDR2 SVGIG (reference sequence). Trimming took 3 bases from V and 10 from J, leaving 13 bases between them. CDR3 size: 13 residues. CDR3: CAWSNNRASPLHF. The CDR3 DNA reads as TGTGCCTGGAGCAATAACAGGGCCTCACCCCTCCACTTT.